The rows below give T cell receptor beta chains drawn from one sample of a study of cytomegalovirus exposure and HLA in healthy donors. Assay used: immunoSEQ multiplex PCR; TCRdb lists only in-frame clones, some missing. Among about 82,000 clones, around 76% were seen once, and the ten largest hold approximately 6%. The sample consisted of PBMCs. The origin of the receptors is a male donor in good health and CMV-seropositive. Both conserved end residues are part of each CDR3. A D gene is named only where the DNA matches it firmly. Size values are once, few and many counts, or a class for expanded clones, and some rows have none.

>-|TRBJ1-5|TRBV7-8|-
TGTGCCAGCAGCTTAGGCGGGGGTATGAGCAATCAGCCCCAGCATTTT
CASSLGGGMSNQPQHF
>-|TRBJ1-4|TRBV2|-
TGTGCCAGCAGAGGGGCAGGGGTTGAAAAACTGTTTTTT
CASRGAGVEKLFF
>-|TRBJ2-5|TRBV5-1|-
TGCGCCAGCAGCTCCCGGGACTCCAGGGAAGAGACCCAGTACTTC
CASSSRDSREETQYF
>once|TRBJ2-7|TRBV27|TRBD2
TGTGCCAGCAGTTTATCGGGCGGGGGGGGGCGATACGAGCAGTACTTC
CASSLSGGGGRYEQYF
>-|TRBJ2-5|TRBV19|-
TGTGCCAGTAGTGCCCTTGGGGGGGGCGAGACCCAGTACTTC
CASSALGGGETQYF
>-|TRBJ1-5|TRBV19|-
TGTGCCAGTACCTACTCGGGACTTGGGGGTCAGCCCCAGCATTTT
CASTYSGLGGQPQHF
>few|TRBJ2-7|TRBV6-1|TRBD2
TGTGCCAGCAGTCAGCGGGAGACCTACGAGCAGTACTTC
CASSQRETYEQYF
>-|TRBJ1-1|TRBV29-1|-
TGCAGCGTTGAAGATATTAACACTGAAGCTTTCTTT
CSVEDINTEAFF
>-|TRBJ1-1|TRBV11-2|TRBD1
TGTGCCAGCAGCTCACAGGGGGCTGGGCTCACTGAAGCTTTCTTT
CASSSQGAGLTEAFF
>once|TRBJ2-1|TRBV28|-
TGTGCCAGCAGTGCCCATACCTCGGATGAGCAGTTCTTC
CASSAHTSDEQFF
>once|TRBJ2-1|TRBV2|TRBD1
TGTGCCAGCACTTCCGGGACAGGGACTTACAATGAGCAGTTCTTC
CASTSGTGTYNEQFF
>-|TRBJ1-3|TRBV5-5|-
TGTGCCAGCAGCTTGGGGGGGGTCCGGGATAATTCAAACACCATATATTTT
CASSLGGVRDNSNTIYF
>-|TRBJ1-1|TRBV4-1|TRBD1
TGCGCCAGCAGCCGCCCCGGGGGACAGAGGAACACTGAAGCTTTCTTT
CASSRPGGQRNTEAFF
>-|TRBJ1-2|TRBV5-1|-
TGCGCCAGCAGCTTGGTCAGGGCGGACTATGGCTACACCTTC
CASSLVRADYGYTF
>-|TRBJ2-1|TRBV7-2|-
TGTGCCAGCAGGGACTTTCACAATGAGCAGTTCTTC
CASRDFHNEQFF
>-|TRBJ2-7|TRBV7-9|TRBD2
TGTGCCACCTCGACTAGCGAGATCTACGAGCAGTACTTC
CATSTSEIYEQYF
>few|TRBJ1-2|TRBV6-5|TRBD1
TGTGCCAGCAGCTACGGTGCGGGACAGGTTTTAGGCTACACCTTC
CASSYGAGQVLGYTF
>-|TRBJ1-1|TRBV7-2|-
TGTGCCAGCAGCTCCAGGGTCCTGAACACTGAAGCTTTCTTT
CASSSRVLNTEAFF
>-|TRBJ1-3|TRBV28|TRBD1
TGTGCCAGCAACGTCCGGGACAGGGAATTCAACACCATATATTTT
CASNVRDREFNTIYF
>-|TRBJ2-3|TRBV6-5|-
TGTGCCAGCAGTTACTCGAGAACGACAGATACGCAGTATTTT
CASSYSRTTDTQYF
>few|TRBJ2-7|TRBV28|-
TGTGCCAGCAGTTTAGGGGAGTACGAGCAGTACTTC
CASSLGEYEQYF
>-|TRBJ1-5|TRBV28|-
TGTGCCAGCAGTTTAACCAGGGCGGCCCAGCATTTT
CASSLTRAAQHF
>-|TRBJ1-3|TRBV28|TRBD1
TGTGCCAGCAGGGGACAGGGCTCTGGAAACACCATATATTTT
CASRGQGSGNTIYF
>-|TRBJ2-1|TRBV6-5|TRBD1
TGTGCCAGCAGTCGGGTGCGACAGGGCAGCAATGAGCAGTTCTTC
CASSRVRQGSNEQFF
>-|TRBJ2-7|TRBV27|TRBD2
TGTGCCAGCAGCAAGACTAGCGGCGACTCCTACGAGCAGTACTTC
CASSKTSGDSYEQYF
>-|TRBJ2-3|TRBV9|-
TGTGCCAGCAGCGAGACGGGAATCCTCACAGATACGCAGTATTTT
CASSETGILTDTQYF
>-|TRBJ1-2|TRBV5-1|-
TGCGCCACCTCTCCCACGGCACAGACCTATGGCTACACCTTC
CATSPTAQTYGYTF
>-|TRBJ1-4|TRBV18|TRBD1
TGTGCCAGCTCACCGATAGCCGGGACAGGGTTCAAAAAACTGTTTTTT
CASSPIAGTGFKKLFF
>-|TRBJ1-3|TRBV11-2|-
TGTGCCAGCAGCCTAGGAGGAGGAAACACCATATATTTT
CASSLGGGNTIYF
>-|TRBJ2-1|TRBV19|-
TGTGCCAGTAGTATAGTCCCTAAGGGTGAGGGGCAGTTCTTC
CASSIVPKGEGQFF
>few|TRBJ1-6|TRBV6-5|-
TGTGCCAGCAGGGCCACAGGGAATTCACCCCTCCACTTT
CASRATGNSPLHF
>-|TRBJ2-7|TRBV19|TRBD2
TGTGCCAGTAGTATCAGCGGGGCCGCTTTCTACGAGCAGTACTTC
CASSISGAAFYEQYF
>once|TRBJ1-5|TRBV10-2|TRBD1
TGCGCCAGCAGTTATGGACAGGGGGGCCAGCCCCAGCATTTT
CASSYGQGGQPQHF
>-|TRBJ2-1|TRBV7-9|TRBD2
TGTGCCAGCAGCCGACGAACGGGGGGTATGAATGAGCAGTTCTTC
CASSRRTGGMNEQFF
>-|TRBJ2-1|TRBV19|-
TGTGCCAGTAGTATGATGTCCAGCTCCTACAATGAGCAGTTCTTC
CASSMMSSSYNEQFF
>-|TRBJ2-7|TRBV28|TRBD2
TGTGCCAGCACCAGCGCACCGGGACTAGCTTACGAGCAGTACTTC
CASTSAPGLAYEQYF
>many|TRBJ2-7|TRBV4-1|-
TGCGCCAGCAGCCGAGAGACAGGATCCTACGAGCAGTACTTC
CASSRETGSYEQYF
>-|TRBJ1-1|TRBV5-6|-
TGTGCCAGCATCCGCAAGGGGCAGCTGAACACTGAAGCTTTCTTT
CASIRKGQLNTEAFF
>-|TRBJ1-2|TRBV27|-
TGTGCCAGCAGTTTAGGGGGACTCTCCTATGGCTACACCTTC
CASSLGGLSYGYTF
>-|TRBJ1-1|TRBV10-3|TRBD1
TGTGCTTCAGGGGGTTTGAACACTGAAGCTTTCTTT
CASGGLNTEAFF
>few|TRBJ2-1|TRBV4-2|TRBD1
TGTGCCAGCAGTCCCGGGACAGGGGGCAATGAGCAGTTCTTC
CASSPGTGGNEQFF
>-|TRBJ1-2|TRBV6-5|TRBD1
TGTGCCAGCAGCCCGAGGACAGGATCTAACTATGGCTACACCTTC
CASSPRTGSNYGYTF
>-|TRBJ1-2|TRBV6-1|-
TGTGCCAGCAGTGTGGTTGGAGGGATTGGGGGCTACACCTTC
CASSVVGGIGGYTF
>-|TRBJ1-1|TRBV5-1|-
TGCGCCAGCAGCCCTACGGACAGGAACACTGAAGCTTTCTTT
CASSPTDRNTEAFF
>few|TRBJ1-5|TRBV18|-
TGTGCCAGCTCACCCGCACAGGGTGCTCAGCCCCAGCATTTT
CASSPAQGAQPQHF
>-|TRBJ2-1|TRBV4-3|TRBD2
TGCGCCAGCAGCCAAGGGGGGACTAGTGGGGATGAGCAGTTCTTC
CASSQGGTSGDEQFF